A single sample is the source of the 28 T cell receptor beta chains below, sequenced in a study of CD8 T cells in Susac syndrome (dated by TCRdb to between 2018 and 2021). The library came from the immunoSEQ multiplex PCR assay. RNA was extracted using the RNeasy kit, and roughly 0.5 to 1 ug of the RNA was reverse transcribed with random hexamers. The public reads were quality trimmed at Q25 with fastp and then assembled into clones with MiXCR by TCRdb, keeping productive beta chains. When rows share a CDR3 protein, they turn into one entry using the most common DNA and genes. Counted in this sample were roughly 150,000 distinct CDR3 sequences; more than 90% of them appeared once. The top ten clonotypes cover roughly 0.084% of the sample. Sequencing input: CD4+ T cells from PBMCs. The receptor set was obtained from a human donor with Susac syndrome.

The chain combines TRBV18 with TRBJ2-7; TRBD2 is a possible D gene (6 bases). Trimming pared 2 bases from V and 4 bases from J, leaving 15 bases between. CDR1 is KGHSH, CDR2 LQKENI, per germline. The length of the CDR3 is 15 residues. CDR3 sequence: CASSPGQGGSYEQYF. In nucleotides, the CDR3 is TGTGCCAGCTCACCAGGGCAGGGAGGTTCGTACGAGCAGTACTTC. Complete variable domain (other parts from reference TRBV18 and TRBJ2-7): NAGVMQNPRHLVRRRGQEARLRCSPMKGHSHVYWYRQLPEEGLKFMVYLQKENIIDESGMPKERFSAEFPKEGPSILRIQQVVRGDSAAYFCASSPGQGGSYEQYFGPGTRLTVT.

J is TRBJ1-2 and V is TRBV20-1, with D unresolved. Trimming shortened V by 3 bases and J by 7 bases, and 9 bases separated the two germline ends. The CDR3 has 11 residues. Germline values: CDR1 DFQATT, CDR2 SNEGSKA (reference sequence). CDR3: CSASSRRGYTF. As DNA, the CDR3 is TGCAGTGCTAGTTCGCGGCGTGGCTACACCTTC.

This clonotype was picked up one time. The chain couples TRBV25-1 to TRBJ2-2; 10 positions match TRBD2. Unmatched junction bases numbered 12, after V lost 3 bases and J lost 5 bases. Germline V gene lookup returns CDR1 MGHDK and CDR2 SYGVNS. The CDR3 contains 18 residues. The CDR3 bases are TGTGCCAGCAGTGATACCGGACTAGCGGAGGGGTATACCGGGGAGCTGTTTTTT. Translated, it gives CASSDTGLAEGYTGELFF.

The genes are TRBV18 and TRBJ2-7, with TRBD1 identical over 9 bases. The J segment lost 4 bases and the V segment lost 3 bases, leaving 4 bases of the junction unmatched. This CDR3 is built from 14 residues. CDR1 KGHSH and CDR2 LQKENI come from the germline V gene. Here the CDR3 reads CASSPADRGYEQYF. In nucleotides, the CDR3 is TGTGCCAGCTCACCGGCGGACAGGGGATACGAGCAGTACTTC.

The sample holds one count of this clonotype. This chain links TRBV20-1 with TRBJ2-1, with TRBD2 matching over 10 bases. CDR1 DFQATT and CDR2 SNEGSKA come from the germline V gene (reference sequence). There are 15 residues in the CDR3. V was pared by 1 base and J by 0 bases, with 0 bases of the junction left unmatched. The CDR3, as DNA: TGCAGTGCTAGAGGACTAGCGGGCTCCTACAATGAGCAGTTCTTC. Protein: CSARGLAGSYNEQFF.

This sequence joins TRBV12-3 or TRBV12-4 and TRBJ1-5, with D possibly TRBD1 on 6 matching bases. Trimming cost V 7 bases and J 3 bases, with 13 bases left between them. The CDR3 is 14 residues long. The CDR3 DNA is TGTGCCAGCATGCCCGGACAGTCCAATCAGCCCCAGCATTTT. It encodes CASMPGQSNQPQHF.

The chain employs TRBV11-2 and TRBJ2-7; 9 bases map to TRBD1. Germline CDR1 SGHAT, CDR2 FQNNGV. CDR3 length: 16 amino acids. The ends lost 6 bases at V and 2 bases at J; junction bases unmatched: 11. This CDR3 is CASRARGGQGTYEQYF. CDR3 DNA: TGTGCCAGCAGAGCCCGAGGAGGACAGGGGACCTACGAGCAGTACTTC.

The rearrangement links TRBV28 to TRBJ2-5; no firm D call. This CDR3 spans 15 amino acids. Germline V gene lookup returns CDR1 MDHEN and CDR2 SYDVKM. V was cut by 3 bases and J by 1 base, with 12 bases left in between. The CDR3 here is CASSFPGSRQETQYF. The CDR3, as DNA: TGTGCCAGCAGTTTCCCGGGCAGCCGCCAAGAGACCCAGTACTTC.

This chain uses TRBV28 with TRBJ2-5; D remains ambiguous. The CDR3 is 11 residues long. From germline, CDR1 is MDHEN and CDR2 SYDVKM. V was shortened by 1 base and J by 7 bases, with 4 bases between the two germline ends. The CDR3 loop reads CASSLYGTQYF. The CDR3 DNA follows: TGTGCCAGCAGTTTATACGGGACCCAGTACTTC.

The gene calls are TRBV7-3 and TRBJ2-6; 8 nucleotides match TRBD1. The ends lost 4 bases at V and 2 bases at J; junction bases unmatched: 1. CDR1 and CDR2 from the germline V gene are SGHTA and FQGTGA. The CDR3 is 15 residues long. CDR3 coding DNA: TGTGCCAGCAGCTCGACAGGGGCTGGGGCCAACGTCCTGACTTTC. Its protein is CASSSTGAGANVLTF.

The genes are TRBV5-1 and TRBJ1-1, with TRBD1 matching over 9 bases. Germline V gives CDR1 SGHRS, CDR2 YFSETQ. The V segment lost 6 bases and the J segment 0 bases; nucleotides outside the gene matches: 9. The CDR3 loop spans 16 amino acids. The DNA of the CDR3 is TGCGCCAGCACATCCGGGACAGGGACAATGAACACTGAAGCTTTCTTT. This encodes CASTSGTGTMNTEAFF.

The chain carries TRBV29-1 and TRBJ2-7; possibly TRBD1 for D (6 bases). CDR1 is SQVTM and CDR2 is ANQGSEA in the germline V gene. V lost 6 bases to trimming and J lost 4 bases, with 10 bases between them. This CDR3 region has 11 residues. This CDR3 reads CSVSDRYEQYF. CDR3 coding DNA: TGCAGCGTCAGTGACAGGTACGAGCAGTACTTC.

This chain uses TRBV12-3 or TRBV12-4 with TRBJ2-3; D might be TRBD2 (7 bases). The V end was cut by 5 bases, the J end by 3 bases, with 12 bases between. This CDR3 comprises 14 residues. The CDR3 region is CASSIRGGTDTQYF. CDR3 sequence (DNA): TGTGCCAGCAGTATAAGGGGGGGTACAGATACGCAGTATTTT.

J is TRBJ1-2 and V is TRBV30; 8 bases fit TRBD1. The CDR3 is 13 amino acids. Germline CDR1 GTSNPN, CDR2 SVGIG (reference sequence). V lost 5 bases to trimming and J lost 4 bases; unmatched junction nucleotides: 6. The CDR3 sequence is CAWGQGPLYGYTF. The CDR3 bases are TGTGCCTGGGGACAGGGACCCCTCTATGGCTACACCTTC. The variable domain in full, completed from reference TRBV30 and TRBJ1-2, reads SQTIHQWPATLVQPVGSPLSLECTVEGTSNPNLYWYRQAAGRGLQLLFYSVGIGQISSEVPQNLSASRPQDRQFILSSKKLLLSDSGFYLCAWGQGPLYGYTFGSGTRLTVV.

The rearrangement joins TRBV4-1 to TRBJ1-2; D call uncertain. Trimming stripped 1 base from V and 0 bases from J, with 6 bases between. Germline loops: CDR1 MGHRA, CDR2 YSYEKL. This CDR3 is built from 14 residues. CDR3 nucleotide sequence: TGCGCCAGCAGCCAAGGGACGCCTAACTATGGCTACACCTTC. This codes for CASSQGTPNYGYTF.

The CDR3 region is CSAYSTSGTSETQYF. CDR3 in DNA: TGCAGTGCGTACTCGACTAGCGGGACGAGTGAGACCCAGTACTTC. The chain couples TRBV20-1 to TRBJ2-5, with 11 bases aligning to TRBD2. After removal of 6 bases from V and 5 bases from J, the junction contained 11 bases not matched to a gene. The CDR3 has 15 residues. The germline V gene encodes CDR1 DFQATT and CDR2 SNEGSKA (reference sequence).

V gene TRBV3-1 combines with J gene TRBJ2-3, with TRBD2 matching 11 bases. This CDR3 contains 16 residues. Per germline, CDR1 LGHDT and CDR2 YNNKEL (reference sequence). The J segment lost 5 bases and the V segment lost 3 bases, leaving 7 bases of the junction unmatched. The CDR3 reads CASSHHSGGAGDTQYF. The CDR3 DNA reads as TGTGCCAGCAGCCACCATAGCGGGGGGGCAGGAGATACGCAGTATTTT.

The CDR3 region is CSVASHGYTF. DNA of the CDR3: TGCAGCGTTGCTTCCCATGGCTACACCTTC. The chain has TRBV29-1 and TRBJ1-2; no firm D call. V lost 4 bases, J lost 6 bases, and 6 bases lay in between. From germline, CDR1 is SQVTM and CDR2 ANQGSEA. This CDR3 is built from 10 residues.

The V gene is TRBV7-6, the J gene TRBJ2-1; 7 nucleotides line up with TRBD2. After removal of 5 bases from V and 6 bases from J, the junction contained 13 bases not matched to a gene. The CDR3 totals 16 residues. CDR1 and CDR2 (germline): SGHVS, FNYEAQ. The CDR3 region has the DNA TGTGCCAGCAGCCTAGAAGTAGGCGGGAGTGGCAATGAGCAGTTCTTC. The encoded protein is CASSLEVGGSGNEQFF.

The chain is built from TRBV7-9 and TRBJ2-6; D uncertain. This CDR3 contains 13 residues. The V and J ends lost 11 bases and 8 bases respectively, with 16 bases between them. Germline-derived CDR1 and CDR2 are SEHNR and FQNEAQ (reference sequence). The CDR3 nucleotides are TGTGCCTCCCACCCAAGGGATACCAACGTCCTGACTTTC. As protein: CASHPRDTNVLTF.

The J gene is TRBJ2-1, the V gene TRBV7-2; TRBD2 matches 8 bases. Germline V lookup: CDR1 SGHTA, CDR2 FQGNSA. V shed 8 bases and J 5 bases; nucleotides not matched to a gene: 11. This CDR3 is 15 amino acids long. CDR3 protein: CASGYTGGVNNEQFF. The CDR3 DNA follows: TGTGCCAGCGGTTACACGGGGGGGGTAAACAATGAGCAGTTCTTC.

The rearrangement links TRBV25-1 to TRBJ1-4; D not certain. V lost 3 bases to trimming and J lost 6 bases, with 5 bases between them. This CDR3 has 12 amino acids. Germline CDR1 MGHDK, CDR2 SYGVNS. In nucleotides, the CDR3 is TGTGCCAGCAGTGATCCTTATGAAAAACTGTTTTTT. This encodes CASSDPYEKLFF.

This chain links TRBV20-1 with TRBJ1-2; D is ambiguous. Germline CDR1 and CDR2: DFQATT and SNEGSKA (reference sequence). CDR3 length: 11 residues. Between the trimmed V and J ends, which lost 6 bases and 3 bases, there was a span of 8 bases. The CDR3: CSAPEYYGYTF. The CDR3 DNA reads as TGCAGTGCCCCGGAGTACTATGGCTACACCTTC.

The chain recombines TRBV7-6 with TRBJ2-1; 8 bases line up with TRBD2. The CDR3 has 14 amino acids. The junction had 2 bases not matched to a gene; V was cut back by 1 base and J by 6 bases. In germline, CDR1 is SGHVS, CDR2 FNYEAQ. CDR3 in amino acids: CASSLVAGGNEQFF. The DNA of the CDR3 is TGTGCCAGCAGCTTAGTTGCGGGAGGCAATGAGCAGTTCTTC.

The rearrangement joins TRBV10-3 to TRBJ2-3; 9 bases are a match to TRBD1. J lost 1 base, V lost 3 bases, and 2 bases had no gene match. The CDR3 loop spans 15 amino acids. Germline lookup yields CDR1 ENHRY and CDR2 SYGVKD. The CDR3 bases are TGTGCCATCAGTGAAGGGACAGGGCGCACAGATACGCAGTATTTT. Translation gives CAISEGTGRTDTQYF.

CDR3 in DNA: TGCGCCAGCAGTCCGGGACTAGCGACCGGGGAGCTGTTTTTT. Translated: CASSPGLATGELFF. The chain carries TRBV10-2 and TRBJ2-2, with 10 bases fitting TRBD2. V lost 5 bases, J lost 5 bases, and 2 bases stayed unmatched. CDR1 and CDR2 (germline): WSHSY, SAAADI. The CDR3 sequence is 14 residues long.

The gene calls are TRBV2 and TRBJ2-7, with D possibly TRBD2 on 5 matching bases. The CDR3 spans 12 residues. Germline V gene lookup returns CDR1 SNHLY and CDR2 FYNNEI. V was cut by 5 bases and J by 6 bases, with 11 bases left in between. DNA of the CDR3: TGTGCCAGCAGTCCCACTAGATTCGAGCAGTACTTC. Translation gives CASSPTRFEQYF.

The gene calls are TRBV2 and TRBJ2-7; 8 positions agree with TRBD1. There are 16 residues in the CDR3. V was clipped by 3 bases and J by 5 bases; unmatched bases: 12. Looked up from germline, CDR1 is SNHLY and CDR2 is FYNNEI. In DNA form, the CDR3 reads TGTGCCAGCAGTGATCTTGGTCGGACAGGGAACAACGAGCAGTACTTC. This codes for CASSDLGRTGNNEQYF.